The entry that follows covers one TCR beta chain sequence. The V gene's germline CDR1 is SNHLY and CDR2 FYNNEI. The CDR3 is made up of 16 amino acids. Trimming took off 7 bases at V and 3 bases at J, with 19 bases between the two ends. This entry comes from a study of technical replicates of blood from a handful of donors. Sequencing used immunoSEQ multiplex PCR; TCRdb keeps in-frame clones, though not all of them. The sample includes 90,000 or so clones, 85% to 95% of them seen just once. This clonotype originated in a human donor in good health. This chain connects TRBV2 to TRBJ2-1; D call uncertain. The specimen sequenced was T cells isolated from PBMCs. The CDR3 coding sequence is TGTGCCAGCACCCCCGTCAGCAGGTCTCACTACAATGAGCAGTTCTTC. Translation gives CASTPVSRSHYNEQFF.